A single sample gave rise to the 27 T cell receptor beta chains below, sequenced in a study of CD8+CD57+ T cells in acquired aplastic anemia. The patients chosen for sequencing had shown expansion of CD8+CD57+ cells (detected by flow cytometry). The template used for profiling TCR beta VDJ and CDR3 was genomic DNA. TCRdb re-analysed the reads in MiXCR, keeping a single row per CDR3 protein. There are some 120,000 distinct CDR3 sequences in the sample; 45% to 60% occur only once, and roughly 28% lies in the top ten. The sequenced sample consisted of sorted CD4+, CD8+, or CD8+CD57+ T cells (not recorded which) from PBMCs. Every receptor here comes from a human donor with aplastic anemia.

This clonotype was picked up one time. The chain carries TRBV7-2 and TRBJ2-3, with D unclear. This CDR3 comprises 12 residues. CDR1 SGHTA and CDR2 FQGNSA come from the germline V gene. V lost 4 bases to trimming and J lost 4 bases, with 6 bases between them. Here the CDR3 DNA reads TGTGCCAGCAGCTGGTCGGCAGATACGCAGTATTTT. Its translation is CASSWSADTQYF.

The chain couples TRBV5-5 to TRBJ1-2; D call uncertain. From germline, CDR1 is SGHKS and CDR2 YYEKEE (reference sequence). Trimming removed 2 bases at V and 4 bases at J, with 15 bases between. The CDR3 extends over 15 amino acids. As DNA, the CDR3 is TGTGCCAGCAGCTTTCAAGGACGGCAATCCTATGGCTACACCTTC. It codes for CASSFQGRQSYGYTF. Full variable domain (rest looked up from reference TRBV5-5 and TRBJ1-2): DAGVTQSPTHLIKTRGQQVTLRCSPISGHKSVSWYQQVLGQGPQFIFQYYEKEERGRGNFPDRFSARQFPNYSSELNVNALLLGDSALYLCASSFQGRQSYGYTFGSGTRLTVV.

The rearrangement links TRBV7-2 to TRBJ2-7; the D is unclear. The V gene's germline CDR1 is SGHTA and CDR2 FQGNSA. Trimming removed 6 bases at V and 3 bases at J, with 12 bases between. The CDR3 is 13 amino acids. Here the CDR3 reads CASSYSSSYEQYF. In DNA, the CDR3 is TGTGCCAGCAGTTACTCGTCCAGCTACGAGCAGTACTTC.

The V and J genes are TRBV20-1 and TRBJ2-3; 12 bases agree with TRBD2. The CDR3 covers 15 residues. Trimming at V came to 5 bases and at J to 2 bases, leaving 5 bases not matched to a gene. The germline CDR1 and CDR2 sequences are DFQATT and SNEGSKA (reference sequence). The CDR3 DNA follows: TGCAGTGCTCCGACTAGCGGGAGTGACACAGATACGCAGTATTTT. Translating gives CSAPTSGSDTDTQYF.

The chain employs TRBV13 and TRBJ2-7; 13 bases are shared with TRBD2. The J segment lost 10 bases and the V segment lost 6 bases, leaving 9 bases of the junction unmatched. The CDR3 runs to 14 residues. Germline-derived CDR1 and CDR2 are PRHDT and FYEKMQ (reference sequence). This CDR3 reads CASRAGGLAGTQYF. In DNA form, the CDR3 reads TGTGCCAGCAGGGCGGGGGGACTAGCGGGGACACAGTACTTC.

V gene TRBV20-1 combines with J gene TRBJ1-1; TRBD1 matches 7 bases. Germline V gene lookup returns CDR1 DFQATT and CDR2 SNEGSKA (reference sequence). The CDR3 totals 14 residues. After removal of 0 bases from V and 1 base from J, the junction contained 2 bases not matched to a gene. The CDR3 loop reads CSARDRDRNTEAFF. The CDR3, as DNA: TGCAGTGCTAGAGATCGGGACAGGAACACTGAAGCTTTCTTT.

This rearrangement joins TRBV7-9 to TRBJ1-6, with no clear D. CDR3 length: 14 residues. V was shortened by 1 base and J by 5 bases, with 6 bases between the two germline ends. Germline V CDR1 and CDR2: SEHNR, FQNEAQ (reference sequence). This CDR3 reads CASSLGVDNSPLHF. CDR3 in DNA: TGTGCCAGCAGCTTAGGGGTTGATAATTCACCCCTCCACTTT.

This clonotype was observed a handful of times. The CDR3: CASSTYRARAFSYEAFF. In DNA form, the CDR3 reads TGTGCCAGCAGTACATACAGGGCTAGGGCATTTTCCTATGAAGCTTTCTTT. This sequence joins TRBV27 and TRBJ1-1; the D gene is possibly TRBD1 (6 bases). The CDR3 consists of 17 residues. Germline assignment: CDR1 MNHEY and CDR2 SMNVEV (reference sequence). Trimming stripped 5 bases from V and 7 bases from J, with 26 bases between.

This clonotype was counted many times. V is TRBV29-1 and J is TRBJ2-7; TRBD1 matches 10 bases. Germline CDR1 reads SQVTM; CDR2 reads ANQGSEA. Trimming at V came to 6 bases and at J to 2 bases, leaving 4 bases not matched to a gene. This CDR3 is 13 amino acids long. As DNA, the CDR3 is TGCAGCGTCCGGGACAGGGGCGCCTACGAGCAGTACTTC. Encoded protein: CSVRDRGAYEQYF.

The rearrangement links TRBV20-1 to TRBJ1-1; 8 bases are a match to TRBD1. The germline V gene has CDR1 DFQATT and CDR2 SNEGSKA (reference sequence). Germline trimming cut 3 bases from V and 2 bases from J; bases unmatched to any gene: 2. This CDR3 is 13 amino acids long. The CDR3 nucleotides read TGCAGTGCTAGCAGGGGGCCTAACACTGAAGCTTTCTTT. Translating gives CSASRGPNTEAFF.

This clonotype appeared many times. The CDR3 region is CASSLAGGPGYNEQFF. The CDR3 DNA reads as TGTGCCAGCAGCTTAGCGGGAGGGCCCGGCTACAATGAGCAGTTCTTC. The chain carries TRBV11-1 and TRBJ2-1; TRBD2 matches 7 bases. Unmatched junction bases numbered 5, after V lost 0 bases and J lost 3 bases. CDR3 length: 16 amino acids. CDR1 is SGHAT, CDR2 FQDESV, per germline (reference sequence).

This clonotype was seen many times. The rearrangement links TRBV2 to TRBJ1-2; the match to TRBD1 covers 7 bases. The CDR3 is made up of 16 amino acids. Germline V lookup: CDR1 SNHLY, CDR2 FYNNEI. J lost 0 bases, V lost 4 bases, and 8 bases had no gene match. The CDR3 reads CASSGKGGKTNYGYTF. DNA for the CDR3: TGTGCCAGCAGTGGTAAAGGGGGCAAGACTAACTATGGCTACACCTTC.

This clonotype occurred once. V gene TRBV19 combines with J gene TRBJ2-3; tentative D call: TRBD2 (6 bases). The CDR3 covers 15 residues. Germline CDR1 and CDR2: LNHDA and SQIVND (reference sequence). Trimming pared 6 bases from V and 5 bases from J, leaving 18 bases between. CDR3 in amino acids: CASRIKRARGDTQYF. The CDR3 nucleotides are TGTGCCAGTAGGATAAAGCGGGCCCGAGGAGATACGCAGTATTTT.

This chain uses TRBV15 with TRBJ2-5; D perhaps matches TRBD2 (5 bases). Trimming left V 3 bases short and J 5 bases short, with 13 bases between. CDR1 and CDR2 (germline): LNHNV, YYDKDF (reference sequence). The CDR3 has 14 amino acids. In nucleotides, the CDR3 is TGTGCCACCAGCAGGGGCGGAGGTGTGGAGACCCAGTACTTC. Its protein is CATSRGGGVETQYF.

CDR3 DNA sequence: TGTGCCAGCAGCAACGGACAGGGTGGATCACCCCTCCACTTT. This sequence encodes CASSNGQGGSPLHF. V usage is TRBV5-4 and J usage is TRBJ1-6; 8 nucleotides match TRBD1. J lost 10 bases, V lost 4 bases, and 7 bases had no gene match. Germline V gene lookup returns CDR1 SGHNT and CDR2 YYREEE (reference sequence). CDR3 length: 14 amino acids.

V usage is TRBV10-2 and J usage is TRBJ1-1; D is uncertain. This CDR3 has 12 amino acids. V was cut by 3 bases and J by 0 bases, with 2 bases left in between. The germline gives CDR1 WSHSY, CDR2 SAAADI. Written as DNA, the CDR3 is TGCGCCAGCAGTGAATTGAACACTGAAGCTTTCTTT. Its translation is CASSELNTEAFF.

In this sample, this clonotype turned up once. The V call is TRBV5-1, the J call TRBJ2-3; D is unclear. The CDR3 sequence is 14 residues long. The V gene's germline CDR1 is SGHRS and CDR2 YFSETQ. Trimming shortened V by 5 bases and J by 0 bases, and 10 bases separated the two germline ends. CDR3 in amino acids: CASSEVSSTDTQYF. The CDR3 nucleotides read TGCGCCAGCAGTGAGGTTTCTAGCACAGATACGCAGTATTTT.

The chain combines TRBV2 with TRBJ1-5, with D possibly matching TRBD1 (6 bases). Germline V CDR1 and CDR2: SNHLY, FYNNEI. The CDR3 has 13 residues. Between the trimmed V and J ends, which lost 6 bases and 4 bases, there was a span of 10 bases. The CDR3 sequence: CASRRDTNQPQHF. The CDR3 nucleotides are TGTGCCAGCAGAAGGGACACGAATCAGCCCCAGCATTTT.

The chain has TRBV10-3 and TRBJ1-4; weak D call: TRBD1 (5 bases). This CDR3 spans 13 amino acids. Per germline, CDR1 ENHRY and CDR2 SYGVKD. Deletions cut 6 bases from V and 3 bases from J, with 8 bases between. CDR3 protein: CAISQGSNEKLFF. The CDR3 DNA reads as TGTGCCATCAGCCAGGGATCTAATGAAAAACTGTTTTTT.

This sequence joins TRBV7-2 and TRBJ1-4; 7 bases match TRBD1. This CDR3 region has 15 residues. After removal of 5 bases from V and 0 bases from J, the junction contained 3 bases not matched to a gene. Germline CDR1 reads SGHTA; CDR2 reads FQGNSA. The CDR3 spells CASSPGQPTNEKLFF. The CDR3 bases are TGTGCCAGCAGCCCGGGACAGCCAACTAATGAAAAACTGTTTTTT.

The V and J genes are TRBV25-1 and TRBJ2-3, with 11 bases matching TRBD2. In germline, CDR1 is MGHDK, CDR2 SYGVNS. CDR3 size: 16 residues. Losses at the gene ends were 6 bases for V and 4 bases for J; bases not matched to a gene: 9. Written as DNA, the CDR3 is TGTGCCAGCAGAGCCGGTAGCGGGAGGGATGCAGATACGCAGTATTTT. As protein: CASRAGSGRDADTQYF.

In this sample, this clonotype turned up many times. The CDR3 is CASRQGASEAFF. The CDR3 region has the DNA TGTGCCAGCAGACAGGGGGCCTCTGAAGCTTTCTTT. The genes are TRBV6-5 and TRBJ1-1; 9 bases agree with TRBD1. The V segment lost 6 bases and the J segment 6 bases; nucleotides outside the gene matches: 2. Germline V gene data show CDR1 as MNHEY and CDR2 as SVGAGI. The CDR3 contains 12 residues.

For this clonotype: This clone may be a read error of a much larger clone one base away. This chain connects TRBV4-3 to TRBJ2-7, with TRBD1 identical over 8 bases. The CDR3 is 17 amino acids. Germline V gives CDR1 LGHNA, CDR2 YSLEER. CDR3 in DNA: TGCGCCAGAAGCCAAGGATCAATCGGGACAGGAATATACGAGCAGTACTTC. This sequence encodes CARSQGSIGTGIYEQYF.

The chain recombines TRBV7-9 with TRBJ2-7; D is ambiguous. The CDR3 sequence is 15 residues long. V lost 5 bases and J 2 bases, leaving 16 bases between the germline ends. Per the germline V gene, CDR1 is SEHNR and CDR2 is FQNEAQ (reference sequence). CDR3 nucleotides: TGTGCCAGCAGCCAAGACCGCGCTGCAGCCTACGAGCAGTACTTC. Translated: CASSQDRAAAYEQYF. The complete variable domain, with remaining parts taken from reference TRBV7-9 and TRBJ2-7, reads DTGVSQNPRHKITKRGQNVTFRCDPISEHNRLYWYRQTLGQGPEFLTYFQNEAQLEKSRLLSDRFSAERPKGSFSTLEIQRTEQGDSAMYLCASSQDRAAAYEQYFGPGTRLTVT.

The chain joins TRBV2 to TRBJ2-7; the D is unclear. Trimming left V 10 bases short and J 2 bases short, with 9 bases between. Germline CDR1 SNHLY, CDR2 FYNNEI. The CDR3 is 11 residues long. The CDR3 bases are TGTGCCACCACCCAGGCCTACGAGCAGTACTTC. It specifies CATTQAYEQYF.

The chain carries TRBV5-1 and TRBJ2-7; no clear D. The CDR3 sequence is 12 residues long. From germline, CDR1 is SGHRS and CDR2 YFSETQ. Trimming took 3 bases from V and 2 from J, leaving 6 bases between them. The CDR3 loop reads CASSYAAYEQYF. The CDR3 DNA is TGCGCCAGCAGCTATGCCGCCTACGAGCAGTACTTC.

The CDR3 DNA reads TGTGCCAGCCGGGAGCTCGGACACGAGCAGTACTTC. Its translation is CASRELGHEQYF. This chain connects TRBV2 to TRBJ2-7; tentative D call: TRBD2 (6 bases). Germline V gene sequence: CDR1 SNHLY, CDR2 FYNNEI. V lost 8 bases, J lost 5 bases, and 13 bases lay in between. This CDR3 contains 12 residues.